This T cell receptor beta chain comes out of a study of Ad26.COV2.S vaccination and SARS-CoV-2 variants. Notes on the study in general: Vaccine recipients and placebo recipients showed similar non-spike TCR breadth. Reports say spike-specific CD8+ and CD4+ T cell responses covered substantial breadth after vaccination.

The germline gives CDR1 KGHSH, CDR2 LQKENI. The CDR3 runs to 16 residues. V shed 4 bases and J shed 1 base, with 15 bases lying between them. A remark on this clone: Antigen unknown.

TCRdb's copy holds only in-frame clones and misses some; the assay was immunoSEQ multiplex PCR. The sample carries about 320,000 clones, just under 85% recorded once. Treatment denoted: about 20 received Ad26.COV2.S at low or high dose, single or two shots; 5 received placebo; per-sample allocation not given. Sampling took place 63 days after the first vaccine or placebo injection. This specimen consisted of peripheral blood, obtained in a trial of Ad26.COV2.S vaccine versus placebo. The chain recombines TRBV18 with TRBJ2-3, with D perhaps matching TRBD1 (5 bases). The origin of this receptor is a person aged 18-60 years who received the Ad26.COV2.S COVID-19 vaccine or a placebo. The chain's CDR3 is CASSRRTPDGTDTQYF. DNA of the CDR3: TGTGCCAGCTCACGACGGACACCCGACGGCACAGATACGCAGTATTTT.